This note documents a single T cell receptor beta chain sequence. Its antigen is currently unknown. This specimen belongs to a study of T cells expressing NK-cell markers. Across the whole study: According to the study, TCR beta repertoires originated from sorted CD3+CD56+NKG2C+, CD3+CD56+NKG2C- and CD3+CD56-NKG2C+ T cells. Regarding the study as a whole: The contribution of dominant NKG2C+ clonotypes to CD8+ T cells in several donors was 1.0-7.0%. Certain NKG2C+ T cell clones were expanded, and their HCMV specificity remained unclear. A few of the donors also had these clonotypes leading their CD3+CD56-NKG2C+ fraction.

Germline lookup yields CDR1 LNHDA and CDR2 SQIVND (reference sequence). The CDR3 runs to 16 residues. One entry per CDR3 protein, without DNA, is what TCRdb gives after re-calling the 5' RACE reads. The sample totals approximately 110,000 distinct CDR3 sequences. This sequence originates from a woman between 18 and 75 years old in good health. This sequence joins TRBV19 and TRBJ2-1; TCRdb outputs TRBD1, but without DNA this stays unchecked. Sequencing input: blood T cells: a sorted CD56 or NKG2C T cell subset, CD4+ or CD8+ T cells, or bulk PBMC T cells (not recorded which). CDR3 sequence reads: CASSIARGAGYNEQFF.